This T cell receptor beta chain was obtained from a study of blood T cells in healthy people across ages. The CDR3 runs to 14 residues. The V segment lost 7 bases and the J segment 6 bases; nucleotides outside the gene matches: 6. CDR1 is MNHNS and CDR2 is SASEGT in the germline V gene. This clonotype has only a few counts. A second PCR of 7 to 11 cycles used a sample-barcoded 5' primer and a J-beta primer mix. Individual samples furnished no less than 2.5 million CDR3-containing paired-end reads apiece. TCRdb analysed the 5' RACE reads with MiXCR anew, one entry per CDR3 protein. The table includes hundreds of thousands of distinct CDR3 sequences, about 61% detected once.

J is TRBJ2-1 and V is TRBV6-1, with 10 bases fitting TRBD2. This sequence was found in a man in his forties in good health. The specimen was blood. The CDR3 protein is CASKASGSSNEQFF. The CDR3 nucleotides read TGTGCCAGCAAGGCTAGCGGGAGCTCCAATGAGCAGTTCTTC.